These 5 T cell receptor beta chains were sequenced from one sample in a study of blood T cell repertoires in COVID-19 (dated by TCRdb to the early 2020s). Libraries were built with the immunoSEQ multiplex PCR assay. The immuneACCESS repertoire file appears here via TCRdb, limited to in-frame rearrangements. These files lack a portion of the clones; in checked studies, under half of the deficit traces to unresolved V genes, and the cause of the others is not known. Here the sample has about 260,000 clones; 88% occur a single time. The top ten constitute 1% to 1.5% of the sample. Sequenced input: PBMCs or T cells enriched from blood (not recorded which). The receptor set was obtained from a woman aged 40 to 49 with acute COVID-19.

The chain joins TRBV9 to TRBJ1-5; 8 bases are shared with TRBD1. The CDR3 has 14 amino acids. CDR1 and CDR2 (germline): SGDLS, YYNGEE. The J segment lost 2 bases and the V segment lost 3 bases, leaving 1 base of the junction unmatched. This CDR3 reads CASSGGQGNQPQHF. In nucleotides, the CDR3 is TGTGCCAGCAGCGGGGGACAGGGCAATCAGCCCCAGCATTTT. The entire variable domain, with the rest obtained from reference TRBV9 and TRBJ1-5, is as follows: DSGVTQTPKHLITATGQRVTLRCSPRSGDLSVYWYQQSLDQGLQFLIQYYNGEERAKGNILERFSAQQFPDLHSELNLSSLELGDSALYFCASSGGQGNQPQHFGDGTRLSIL.

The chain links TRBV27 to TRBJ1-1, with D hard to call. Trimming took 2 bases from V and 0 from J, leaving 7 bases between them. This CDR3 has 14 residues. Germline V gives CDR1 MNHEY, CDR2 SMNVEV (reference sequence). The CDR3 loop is CASSLQDLNTEAFF. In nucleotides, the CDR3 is TGTGCCAGCAGTTTACAGGACTTGAACACTGAAGCTTTCTTT.

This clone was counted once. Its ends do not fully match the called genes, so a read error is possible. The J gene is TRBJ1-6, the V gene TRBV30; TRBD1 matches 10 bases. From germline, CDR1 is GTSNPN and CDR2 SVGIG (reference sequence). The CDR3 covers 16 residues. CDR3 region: CAWSVEWGQGNSALHF. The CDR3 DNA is TGTGCCTGGAGTGTAGAGTGGGGACAGGGGAATTCAGCCCTCCACTTT.

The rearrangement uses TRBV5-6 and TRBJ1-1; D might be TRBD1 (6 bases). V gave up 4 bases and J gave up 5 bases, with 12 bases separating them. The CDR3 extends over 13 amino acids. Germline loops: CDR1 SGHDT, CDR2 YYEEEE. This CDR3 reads CASSTLTGTEAFF. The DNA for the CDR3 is TGTGCCAGCAGCACCCTCACAGGGACTGAAGCTTTCTTT.

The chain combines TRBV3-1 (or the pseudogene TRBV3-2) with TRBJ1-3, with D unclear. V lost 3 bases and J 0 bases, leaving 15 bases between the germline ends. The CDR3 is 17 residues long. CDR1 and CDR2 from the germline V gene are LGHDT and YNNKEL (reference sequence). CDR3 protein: CASSQGAWVVSGNTIYF. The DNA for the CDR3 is TGTGCCAGCAGCCAGGGAGCTTGGGTCGTCTCTGGAAACACCATATATTTT.